These 5 T cell receptor beta chains share one sample of origin, sequenced in a study of naive and memory T cell subsets. Both TRBC1 and TRBC2 were covered by a beta constant-region primer of two equimolar oligonucleotides. Ligated cDNA was amplified by four rounds of PCR with nested alpha and beta constant-region primers and SP2. TCRdb called the UMI-ligation and nested PCR reads again in MiXCR, with one record for every CDR3 protein. The table includes roughly 140,000 distinct CDR3 sequences, approximately 18% detected once. Notes on the study in general: Especially in CD8 cells, naive repertoires contained a few larger clonotypes, possibly CD45RA-re-expressing memory cells.

For these TCRs, the target antigens are not known. Sample: naive CD8+ T cells from blood. Receptors originate from a human donor in good health.

A few counts support this clonotype. The chain joins TRBV28 to TRBJ2-7; D gene uncertain. The CDR3 is made up of 14 amino acids. Trimming removed 6 bases at V and 3 bases at J, with 15 bases between. Germline CDR1 MDHEN, CDR2 SYDVKM. DNA of the CDR3: TGTGCCAGCAGCCCCTTCCTCCCCTTCTACGAGCAGTACTTC. Encoded protein: CASSPFLPFYEQYF.

This clonotype came up a few times. The chain employs TRBV6-2 or TRBV6-3 and TRBJ2-7; D remains unclear. Germline-derived CDR1 and CDR2 are MNHEY and SVGEGT. CDR3 length equals 14 residues. Trimming removed 2 bases at V and 3 bases at J, with 11 bases between. The CDR3, as DNA: TGTGCCAGCAGTTACGGCGACGGGTTCTACGAGCAGTACTTC. It encodes CASSYGDGFYEQYF.

This clonotype was found a few times. CDR3 DNA: TGTGCCAGCAGCTTGGGCCTAGCGGGAGGGTGGTGGGAGCAGTTCTTC. Amino acid sequence: CASSLGLAGGWWEQFF. This chain connects TRBV5-6 to TRBJ2-1; TRBD2 aligns across 12 bases. The CDR3 runs to 16 residues. The V segment lost 0 bases and the J segment 10 bases; nucleotides outside the gene matches: 8. Germline V CDR1 and CDR2: SGHDT, YYEEEE.

The gene calls are TRBV12-3 or TRBV12-4 and TRBJ2-6, with D possibly being TRBD1 or TRBD2 (6 bases each). The CDR3 runs to 18 residues. Deletions cut 3 bases from V and 0 bases from J, with 15 bases between. The CDR3 reads CASSLGRGRISGANVLTF. CDR3 sequence (DNA): TGTGCCAGCAGTTTGGGACGGGGGCGCATCTCTGGGGCCAACGTCCTGACTTTC.

This clonotype was recorded a few times. The gene calls are TRBV4-3 and TRBJ1-1, with D unclear. V lost 0 bases, J lost 0 bases, and 8 bases lay in between. Germline CDR1 is LGHNA and CDR2 is YSLEER. The CDR3 spans 15 residues. CDR3 sequence reads: CASSQDGVMNTEAFF. CDR3 coding DNA: TGCGCCAGCAGCCAAGATGGGGTCATGAACACTGAAGCTTTCTTT.